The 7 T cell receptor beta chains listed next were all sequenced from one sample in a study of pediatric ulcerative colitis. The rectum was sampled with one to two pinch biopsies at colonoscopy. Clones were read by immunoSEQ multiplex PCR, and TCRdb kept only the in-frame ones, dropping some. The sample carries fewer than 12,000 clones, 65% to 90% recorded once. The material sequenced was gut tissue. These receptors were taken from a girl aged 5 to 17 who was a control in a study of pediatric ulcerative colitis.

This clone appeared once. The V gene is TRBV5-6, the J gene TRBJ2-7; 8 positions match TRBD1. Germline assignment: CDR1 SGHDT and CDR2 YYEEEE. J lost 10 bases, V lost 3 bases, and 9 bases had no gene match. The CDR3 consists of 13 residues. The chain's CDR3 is CASSWGAGGGQYF. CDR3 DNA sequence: TGTGCCAGCAGCTGGGGTGCAGGGGGCGGACAGTACTTC.

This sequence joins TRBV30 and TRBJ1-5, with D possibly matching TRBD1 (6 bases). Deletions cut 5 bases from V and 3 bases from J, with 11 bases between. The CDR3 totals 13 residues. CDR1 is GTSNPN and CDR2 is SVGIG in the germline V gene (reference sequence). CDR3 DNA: TGTGCCTGGGGGGGCTCTCTCAATCAGCCCCAGCATTTT. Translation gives CAWGGSLNQPQHF.

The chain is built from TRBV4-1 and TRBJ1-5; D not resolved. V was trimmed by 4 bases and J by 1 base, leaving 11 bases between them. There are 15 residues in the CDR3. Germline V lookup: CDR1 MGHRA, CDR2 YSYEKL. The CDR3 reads CASSLLGLSNQPQHF. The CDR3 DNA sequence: TGCGCCAGCAGCCTACTTGGGCTGAGCAATCAGCCCCAGCATTTT.

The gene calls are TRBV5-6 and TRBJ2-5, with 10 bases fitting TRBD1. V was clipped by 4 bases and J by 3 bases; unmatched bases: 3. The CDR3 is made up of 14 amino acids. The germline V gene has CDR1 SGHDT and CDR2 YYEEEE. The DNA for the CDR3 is TGTGCCAGCAGCGAGACAGGGGGCAAAGAGACCCAGTACTTC. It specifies CASSETGGKETQYF.

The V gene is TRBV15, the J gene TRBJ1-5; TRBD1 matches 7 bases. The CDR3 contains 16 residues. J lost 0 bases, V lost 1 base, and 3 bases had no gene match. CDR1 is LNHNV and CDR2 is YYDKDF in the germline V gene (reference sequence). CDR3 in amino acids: CATSRATGISNQPQHF. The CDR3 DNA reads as TGTGCCACCAGCAGAGCGACAGGGATTAGCAATCAGCCCCAGCATTTT.

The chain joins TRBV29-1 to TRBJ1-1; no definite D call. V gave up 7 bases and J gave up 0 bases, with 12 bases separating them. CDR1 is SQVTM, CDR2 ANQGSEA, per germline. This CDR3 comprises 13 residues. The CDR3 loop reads CSGGRGLNTEAFF. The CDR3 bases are TGCAGCGGAGGACGGGGTTTGAACACTGAAGCTTTCTTT.

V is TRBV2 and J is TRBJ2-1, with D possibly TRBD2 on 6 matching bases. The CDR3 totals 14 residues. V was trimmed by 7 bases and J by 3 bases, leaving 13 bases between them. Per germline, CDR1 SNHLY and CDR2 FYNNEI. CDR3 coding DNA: TGTGCCAGCACTTTTGGAGGGAGCTACAATGAGCAGTTCTTC. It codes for CASTFGGSYNEQFF.